The sequence of this TCR beta chain was determined in a study of vaccination effects on CD4 cells after COVID-19. Per germline, CDR1 KGHSH and CDR2 LQKENI. V trimming: 4 bases; J trimming: 2 bases; junction bases outside the gene matches: 5. This CDR3 contains 14 residues. A note on this clone: As yet, its antigen is unknown.

Produced via immunoSEQ multiplex PCR; TCRdb's table is partial and in-frame only. The sample has about 73,000 clones; 78% are singletons. ViraFEST expansion of antigen-specific CD4+ T cells with viral peptide pools preceded sequencing. The culture ran for about eleven days before CD4+ T cells were isolated. Vaccinated recipients, who were negative for nucleocapsid antibodies, had no history of SARS-CoV-2 infection. Cultures had half their medium replaced with IL-2 medium on days 3 and 7. The sample in question was CD4+ T cells from PBMCs cultured with SARS-CoV-2 spike peptides, obtained before COVID-19 vaccination. This receptor was obtained from a human donor who received a COVID-19 vaccine. The J gene is TRBJ2-7, the V gene TRBV18; 7 bases fit TRBD1. The CDR3 nucleotides read TGTGCCAGCTCACTCGACAGGGCAACCTACGAGCAGTACGTC. Amino acids: CASSLDRATYEQYV.